This T cell receptor (beta chain) came from a study of T cell responses to AZD1222 COVID-19 vaccine. Study results and caveats: Unmutated regions of variants are reportedly targeted by nearly half of spike-specific TCRs. White British donors predominated, females outnumbered males, and clonal diversity was possibly underestimated. Baseline serology detected seropositivity in only six AZD1222 recipients. Repertoires were obtained only post-peak T cell response.

Libraries were prepared by immunoSEQ multiplex PCR; TCRdb keeps only in-frame clonotypes and omits some of them. The table includes about 150,000 clones, approximately 92% detected once. CDR1 and CDR2 from the germline V gene are SGDLS and YYNGEE. V lost 4 bases and J lost 7, with 20 bases in between. This CDR3 is built from 15 residues. This clone has just one count. No antigen is known for it. Material: peripheral blood, obtained 28 days after the second AZD1222 dose. The gene calls are TRBV9 and TRBJ1-1; possible D gene TRBD1, 6 bases. The sequence was collected from an adult who received the AZD1222 COVID-19 vaccine. The CDR3 nucleotides read TGTGCCAGCAGCCCAACAGGGCAGACAGGTCTTGAAGCTTTCTTT. It specifies CASSPTGQTGLEAFF.